Listed below are T cell receptor beta chains from one sample, sequenced in a study of beta chain features in type 1 diabetes. Assay used: immunoSEQ multiplex PCR; TCRdb lists only in-frame clones, some missing. The data hold 970,000 or so clones, with about 17% observed a single time. Material: naive CD4+ T cells from blood. All receptors come from a woman aged 18 to 35 in good health. Both conserved end residues are part of each CDR3. The order of the fields is clone size, V gene, D gene, J gene, CDR3 protein, CDR3 DNA. D genes are given only for firm matches. Rows give clone size only sometimes, using once, few, many, or a class for an expanded clone.

>.|TRBV13|.|TRBJ1-2
CASSPPTAHKKANYGYTF
TGTGCCAGCAGCCCTCCGACAGCTCACAAAAAAGCTAACTATGGCTACACCTTC
>few|TRBV6-6|.|TRBJ2-3
CASRPGLALRDTQYF
TGTGCCAGCAGGCCCGGGTTGGCCCTTCGAGATACGCAGTATTTT
>few|TRBV4-3|.|TRBJ2-2
CASSQVKGSNTGELFF
TGCGCCAGCAGCCAAGTGAAGGGGTCGAACACCGGGGAGCTGTTTTTT
>.|TRBV7-2|.|TRBJ2-6
CASSRLGGPGANVLTF
TGTGCCAGCAGCCGCCTTGGGGGCCCTGGGGCCAACGTCCTGACTTTC
>.|TRBV6-1|.|TRBJ2-7
CATISVYEQYF
TGTGCCACTATATCGGTCTACGAGCAGTACTTC
>few|TRBV18|.|TRBJ2-7
CASSPRRDSSYEQYF
TGTGCCAGCTCACCAAGAAGGGATAGCTCCTACGAGCAGTACTTC
>few|TRBV28|.|TRBJ2-7
CASATTGTTSYEQYF
TGTGCCAGCGCAACAACAGGGACTACCTCCTACGAGCAGTACTTC
>.|TRBV2|.|TRBJ2-2
CASGLDMVGELFF
TGTGCCAGCGGGTTAGATATGGTCGGGGAGCTGTTTTTT
>few|TRBV6-5|.|TRBJ1-2
CASRSAETNYGYTF
TGTGCCAGCAGGTCGGCAGAGACTAACTATGGCTACACCTTC
>.|TRBV7-2|.|TRBJ1-1
CASSLDIGTEAFF
TGTGCCAGCAGCCTCGACATTGGCACTGAAGCTTTCTTT